This T cell receptor beta chain was documented in a study of molecular identifiers for immune sequencing clone quantification. Preparation methods for the bulk TCR libraries were those previously described, with listed TCR primers. TCRdb passed the PCR reads through MiXCR, listing each CDR3 protein once. Of some 590,000 distinct CDR3 sequences detected, 25% appear once; the ten largest clones hold 0.78%. Concerning this clonotype itself: One junction end does not reproduce the germline sequence, and a read error may be involved.

The sequence derives from a human donor in good health. Some libraries in this study had Jurkat cell RNA spiked in. The sequenced sample consisted of naive CD8+ T cells from blood, with Jurkat cell RNA spiked in. Subset of the sample: FACS-sorted CD8+CD4-CCR7+CD45RA+ naive T cells.

CDR3 DNA sequence: TGTGCCAGCAGATGGACAGGCGTCAACACCGGGGAGCTGATTTTT. As protein: CASRWTGVNTGELIF. The V gene is TRBV6-2 or TRBV6-3, the J gene TRBJ2-2; 7 bases align to TRBD1. Germline values: CDR1 MNHEY, CDR2 SVGEGT. There are 15 residues in the CDR3.